This paragraph covers one T cell receptor beta chain sequence. The target antigen is unknown. The entry originates in a study of Tregs in tolerant kidney transplant recipients. Study-wide points: In tolerant patients, donor-specific Tregs outgrew total Tregs, suggesting antigen-driven expansion. Changing PCR primers prevented nucleotide comparison between some patients' samples. Validation in larger populations is needed because few patients were studied.

Thawed PBMCs were FACS-sorted into unstimulated CD4+CD25+CD127- regulatory T cells, CD4+CD25- non-regulatory cells, CD4 and CD8 cells. Germline V gene sequence: CDR1 MNHEY, CDR2 SMNVEV (reference sequence). The CDR3 has 16 amino acids. Trimming removed 1 base from V and 0 bases from J, with 12 bases in between. Clones were sequenced by immunoSEQ multiplex PCR, and TCRdb holds only the in-frame ones, with some missing. This table has about 94,000 clones, 93% appearing once. The origin of this receptor is a human donor who received a combined kidney and bone marrow transplant. This sequence joins TRBV27 and TRBJ1-1, with D uncertain. This specimen was CD4+ T cells from blood, taken before the transplant. CDR3 nucleotide sequence: TGTGCCAGCAGTTTATACCCAAATGCGGTGAACACTGAAGCTTTCTTT. This encodes CASSLYPNAVNTEAFF.